The entry below gives a single TCR beta chain sequence along with its context. The antigen is undetermined. This sample was included in a study of T cell repertoires in aging, cancer and after chemotherapy. On the study more broadly: Glioblastoma patients receiving temozolomide-based therapy gave paired samples before and after chemotherapy.

General study points: Compared with age-matched healthy donors, untreated hematological or solid cancer patients showed higher blood TCR clonality.

TCR beta rearrangements were amplified from peripheral blood genomic DNA. Rearranged V-D-J TRB sequences were amplified with a mixed TRB-A/B primer pool. From the multiplex PCR reads, TCRdb called clonotypes with MiXCR, one entry per CDR3 protein. The sample carries about 1,900 distinct CDR3 sequences, roughly 60% recorded once. Sequenced: blood. The sequence was obtained from a human donor with a solid tumor.

The CDR3 bases are TGTGCCAGCAGCTTCACAGGGGCACCAGATACGCAGTATTTT. It is translated as CASSFTGAPDTQYF. V is TRBV7-8 and J is TRBJ2-3; 7 nucleotides line up with TRBD1. The germline V gene has CDR1 SGHVS and CDR2 FQNEAQ. Trimming at V came to 3 bases and at J to 4 bases, leaving 4 bases not matched to a gene. This CDR3 is 14 amino acids long.